This T cell receptor beta chain derives from a study of T cell repertoires in cytomegalovirus infection. A single record per CDR3 protein comes from TCRdb applying MiXCR to the reads. Of 200,000 to 250,000 distinct CDR3 sequences listed, about 23% were seen once; the top ten hold about 20%. This clonotype has at least ten counts. This receptor was obtained from a human donor in good health (CMV status not recorded). Some clones in this sample may be carry-over from other donors' samples. Sequencing input: CD8+ T cells from PBMCs.

The CDR3 spells CASSLGQKYGYTF. Written as DNA, the CDR3 is TGTGCCAGCAGCTTAGGACAGAAGTATGGCTACACCTTC. The chain has TRBV7-9 and TRBJ1-2; weak D call: TRBD1 (5 bases). The CDR3 contains 13 residues. Per the germline V gene, CDR1 is SEHNR and CDR2 is FQNEAQ (reference sequence). Trimming pared 1 base from V and 5 bases from J, leaving 8 bases between.